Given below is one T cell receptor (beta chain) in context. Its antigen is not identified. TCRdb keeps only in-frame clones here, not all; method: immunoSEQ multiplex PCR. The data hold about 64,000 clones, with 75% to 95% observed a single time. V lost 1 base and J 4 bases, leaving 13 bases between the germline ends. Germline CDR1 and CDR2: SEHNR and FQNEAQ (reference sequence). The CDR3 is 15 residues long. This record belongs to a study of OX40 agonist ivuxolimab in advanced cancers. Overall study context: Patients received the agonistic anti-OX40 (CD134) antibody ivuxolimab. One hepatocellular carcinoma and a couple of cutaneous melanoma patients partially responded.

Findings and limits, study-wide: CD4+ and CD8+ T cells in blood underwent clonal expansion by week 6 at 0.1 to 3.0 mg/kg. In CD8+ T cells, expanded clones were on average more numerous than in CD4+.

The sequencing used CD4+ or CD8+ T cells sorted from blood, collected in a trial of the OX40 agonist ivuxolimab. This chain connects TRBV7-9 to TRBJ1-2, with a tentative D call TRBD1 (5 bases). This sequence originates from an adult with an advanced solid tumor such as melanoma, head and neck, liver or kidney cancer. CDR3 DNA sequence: TGTGCCAGCAGCTTAGGCTCATGGGGGGGCTATGGCTACACCTTC. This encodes CASSLGSWGGYGYTF. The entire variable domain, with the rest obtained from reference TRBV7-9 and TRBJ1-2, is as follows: DTGVSQNPRHKITKRGQNVTFRCDPISEHNRLYWYRQTLGQGPEFLTYFQNEAQLEKSRLLSDRFSAERPKGSFSTLEIQRTEQGDSAMYLCASSLGSWGGYGYTFGSGTRLTVV.